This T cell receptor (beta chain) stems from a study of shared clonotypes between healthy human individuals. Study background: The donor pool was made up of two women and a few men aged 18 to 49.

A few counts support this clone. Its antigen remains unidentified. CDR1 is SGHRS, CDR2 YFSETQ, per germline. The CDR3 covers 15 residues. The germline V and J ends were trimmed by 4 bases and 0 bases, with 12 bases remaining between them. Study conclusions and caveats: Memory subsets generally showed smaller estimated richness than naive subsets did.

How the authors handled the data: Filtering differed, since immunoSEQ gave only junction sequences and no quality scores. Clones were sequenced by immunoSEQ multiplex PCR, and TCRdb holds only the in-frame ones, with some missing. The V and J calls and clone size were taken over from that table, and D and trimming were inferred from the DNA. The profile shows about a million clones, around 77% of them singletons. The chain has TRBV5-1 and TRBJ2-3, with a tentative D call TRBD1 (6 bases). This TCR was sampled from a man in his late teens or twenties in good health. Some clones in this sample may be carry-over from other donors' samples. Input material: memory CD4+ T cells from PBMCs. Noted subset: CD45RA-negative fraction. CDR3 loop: CASSGQSSSTDTQYF. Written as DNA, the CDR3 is TGCGCCAGCAGCGGACAGAGTTCTAGCACAGATACGCAGTATTTT.